The rows below give T cell receptor beta chains drawn from one sample of a study of blood T cell repertoires in COVID-19. Sequenced by immunoSEQ multiplex PCR; TCRdb stores in-frame clones only, minus some. This repertoire shows 84,000 or so clones, around 92% found once; its top ten account for roughly 5.9%. Sequenced material: peripheral blood. The receptors here all came from an older woman with active COVID-19. Both conserved end residues are part of each CDR3. The order of the fields is clone size, V gene, D gene, J gene, CDR3 DNA, CDR3 protein. The D gene is left open where the match is weak. Clone size is not always given. Where it is, it says once, few, many or a class for expanded clones.

clone size: .; V gene: TRBV5-5; D gene: .; J gene: TRBJ2-6; CDR3 DNA: TGTGCCAGCAGCTTGGATCGACTCCTCTCTGGGGCCAACGTCCTGACTTTC; CDR3 protein: CASSLDRLLSGANVLTF
clone size: .; V gene: TRBV6-1; D gene: .; J gene: TRBJ1-5; CDR3 DNA: TGTGCCAGCAGTGAAATGCGTGTCCAGCCCCAGCATTTT; CDR3 protein: CASSEMRVQPQHF
clone size: .; V gene: TRBV7-9; D gene: .; J gene: TRBJ2-5; CDR3 DNA: TGTGCCAGCAGCTTAAACGTGTATGCGAAAGAGACCCAGTACTTC; CDR3 protein: CASSLNVYAKETQYF
clone size: .; V gene: TRBV11-2; D gene: TRBD1; J gene: TRBJ1-2; CDR3 DNA: TGTGCCAGCAGCTCATGGACAGGGACTAATGGCTACACCTTC; CDR3 protein: CASSSWTGTNGYTF
clone size: .; V gene: TRBV7-9; D gene: .; J gene: TRBJ1-1; CDR3 DNA: TGTGCCAGCAGCTTACGCGGAACGACTGAAGCTTTCTTT; CDR3 protein: CASSLRGTTEAFF
clone size: .; V gene: TRBV6-5; D gene: .; J gene: TRBJ2-1; CDR3 DNA: TGTGCCAGCAGTTACTCCTCGGGGAATAACAATGAGCAGTTCTTC; CDR3 protein: CASSYSSGNNNEQFF
clone size: few; V gene: TRBV2; D gene: .; J gene: TRBJ1-6; CDR3 DNA: TGTGCCAGCAGTGAAGACGGTGTTAATTCACCCCTCCACTTT; CDR3 protein: CASSEDGVNSPLHF
clone size: once; V gene: TRBV4-3; D gene: .; J gene: TRBJ1-2; CDR3 DNA: TGCGCCAGCAGCCAAGGGGCAGACTATGGCTACACCTTC; CDR3 protein: CASSQGADYGYTF
clone size: .; V gene: TRBV6-1; D gene: .; J gene: TRBJ2-1; CDR3 DNA: TGTGCCAGCAGTGAGCAGGGCTACAATGAGCAGTTCTTC; CDR3 protein: CASSEQGYNEQFF
clone size: once; V gene: TRBV29-1; D gene: .; J gene: TRBJ2-4; CDR3 DNA: TGCAGCGTTGAAGACGGAGCCAAAAACATTCAGTACTTC; CDR3 protein: CSVEDGAKNIQYF
clone size: .; V gene: TRBV15; D gene: TRBD1; J gene: TRBJ1-4; CDR3 DNA: TGTGCCACCAGCAGTAGACAGGGGATCAGCGAAAAACTGTTTTTT; CDR3 protein: CATSSRQGISEKLFF
clone size: .; V gene: TRBV28; D gene: .; J gene: TRBJ2-7; CDR3 DNA: TGTGCCAGCAGGCCGACAGAGTCCTACGAGCAGTACTTC; CDR3 protein: CASRPTESYEQYF